These 29 T cell receptor beta chains share one sample of origin, sequenced in a study of T cells in Graves' hyperthyroidism and ophthalmopathy. Amplification of TCR beta CDR3 regions used RNA as the template. HTBI primers were used for first-round RT-PCR of the TCR CDR3. TCRdb re-called the multiplex PCR reads through MiXCR, storing one row per CDR3 protein. The table includes 300,000 to 400,000 distinct CDR3 sequences, approximately 14% detected once. Input material: blood. The origin of the receptors is a woman in her twenties or thirties with Graves' ophthalmopathy.

This clonotype appeared many times. The gene calls are TRBV11-3 and TRBJ2-2; TRBD1 aligns across 7 bases. Per germline, CDR1 SGHNT and CDR2 YENEEA. Losses at the gene ends were 3 bases for V and 3 bases for J; bases not matched to a gene: 10. There are 17 residues in the CDR3. This CDR3 reads CASSFRTGPADTGELFF. CDR3 sequence (DNA): TGTGCCAGCAGCTTCCGGACAGGCCCGGCCGACACCGGGGAGCTGTTTTTT. Using reference TRBV11-3 and TRBJ2-2 for the parts outside the CDR3, the full variable domain is EAGVVQSPRYKIIEKKQPVAFWCNPISGHNTLYWYLQNLGQGPELLIRYENEEAVDDSQLPKDRFSAERLKGVDSTLKIQPAELGDSAVYLCASSFRTGPADTGELFFGEGSRLTVL.

This clonotype has ten or more counts. The rearrangement links TRBV28 to TRBJ1-5, with TRBD1 matching 7 bases. This CDR3 has 15 amino acids. Per germline, CDR1 MDHEN and CDR2 SYDVKM. Unmatched junction bases numbered 8, after V lost 6 bases and J lost 3 bases. The CDR3 DNA sequence: TGTGCCAGCAGGTTCTCGACAGGGCACAATCAGCCCCAGCATTTT. Amino acids: CASRFSTGHNQPQHF.

This clonotype was counted a few times. The chain combines TRBV27 with TRBJ2-3; D unresolved. The CDR3 is 12 residues long. V was cut by 7 bases and J by 5 bases, with 10 bases left in between. Germline V gene lookup returns CDR1 MNHEY and CDR2 SMNVEV (reference sequence). CDR3: CASNGYGDTQYF. CDR3 DNA sequence: TGTGCCAGCAACGGCTACGGAGATACGCAGTATTTT.

This clonotype was observed at least ten times. This chain uses TRBV12-3 or TRBV12-4 with TRBJ1-1; D is undetermined. The CDR3 is 14 residues long. V lost 6 bases and J 1 base, leaving 12 bases between the germline ends. The CDR3 nucleotides are TGTGCCAGCAGAAGCGCCGCAGCGAACACTGAAGCTTTCTTT. Amino acid sequence: CASRSAAANTEAFF.

This clonotype was detected only once. The chain couples TRBV2 to TRBJ2-7; D remains ambiguous. This CDR3 has 16 residues. The germline V gene encodes CDR1 SNHLY and CDR2 FYNNEI. Trimming left V 2 bases short and J 5 bases short, with 19 bases between. CDR3 protein: CASSENLRAPYNEQYF. The CDR3 DNA reads TGTGCCAGCAGTGAAAATCTCCGGGCACCCTATAACGAGCAGTACTTC.

This clonotype was observed many times. The chain uses TRBV18 and TRBJ1-1, with D perhaps TRBD1 (5 bases). Germline loops: CDR1 KGHSH, CDR2 LQKENI. The CDR3 has 16 amino acids. With 3 bases removed from V and 4 bases from J, the gap between germline ends came to 18 bases. As DNA, the CDR3 is TGTGCCAGCTCACCCCCTGCCGGGGGATGGGGCACTGAAGCTTTCTTT. Protein sequence: CASSPPAGGWGTEAFF.

This clonotype was seen repeatedly, ten times or more. The rearrangement uses TRBV12-3 or TRBV12-4 and TRBJ2-1; D is perhaps TRBD2 (7 bases). Trimming removed 6 bases at V and 8 bases at J, with 17 bases between. This CDR3 is built from 14 residues. The CDR3 region has the DNA TGTGCCAGCAGGGACAGTGGGGGGGCCTATGAGCAGTTCTTC. It specifies CASRDSGGAYEQFF.

This clonotype has ten or more counts. The rearrangement joins TRBV5-1 to TRBJ1-1, with TRBD1 identical over 7 bases. The CDR3 runs 17 residues. Germline V gives CDR1 SGHRS, CDR2 YFSETQ. With 4 bases clipped from V and 0 bases from J, the junction kept 12 bases outside the gene matches. CDR3 residues: CASSPTHGTEMNTEAFF. DNA of the CDR3: TGCGCCAGCAGCCCGACCCACGGGACAGAGATGAACACTGAAGCTTTCTTT.

This clonotype was seen a few times. A read error is possible here, since a much larger clone lies one base away. This rearrangement joins TRBV7-9 to TRBJ1-2; TRBD1 is a possible D gene (6 bases). The germline V and J ends were trimmed by 5 bases and 8 bases, with 21 bases remaining between them. Germline CDR1 is SEHNR and CDR2 is FQNEAQ (reference sequence). This CDR3 has 15 amino acids. The CDR3 spells CASSRGQFRGGGYTF. The CDR3 bases are TGTGCCAGCAGCCGTGGACAGTTCCGGGGTGGGGGCTACACCTTC. The full variable domain, with the rest looked up from reference TRBV7-9 and TRBJ1-2, is DTGVSQNPRHKITKRGQNVTFRCDPISEHNRLYWYRQTLGQGPEFLTYFQNEAQLEKSRLLSDRFSAERPKGSFSTLEIQRTEQGDSAMYLCASSRGQFRGGGYTFGSGTRLTVV.

This clonotype was found many times. The genes are TRBV24-1 and TRBJ2-1; TRBD2 matches at 9 bases. Germline V gives CDR1 KGHDR, CDR2 SFDVKD. Losses at the gene ends were 3 bases for V and 7 bases for J; bases not matched to a gene: 6. This CDR3 is 15 amino acids long. The CDR3 bases are TGTGCCACCAGTGATCCCCGACTAGCGGCTAATGAGCAGTTCTTC. It specifies CATSDPRLAANEQFF.

Ten or more counts support this clonotype. The V gene is TRBV11-3, the J gene TRBJ2-7; 8 nucleotides line up with TRBD1. The germline V gene encodes CDR1 SGHNT and CDR2 YENEEA. CDR3 size: 15 residues. V lost 5 bases and J lost 7; bases outside the gene matches: 13. The CDR3 is CASSVTGQVLGEQYF. CDR3 sequence (DNA): TGTGCCAGCAGCGTAACGGGACAGGTTTTAGGAGAGCAGTACTTC.

Concerning this clonotype itself: The junction departs from germline at one end; a sequencing error may be responsible. The CDR3 region has the DNA TGCGTCAGCAGCCAAGGAAGGGCCACGGAGACCCAGTACTTC. It codes for CVSSQGRATETQYF. The chain recombines TRBV4-1 with TRBJ2-5, with D uncertain. Per germline, CDR1 MGHRA and CDR2 YSYEKL. The CDR3 is 14 amino acids.

Ten or more counts support this clonotype. The chain links TRBV30 to TRBJ1-6; 7 bases fit TRBD1. The CDR3 runs to 15 residues. Germline V gives CDR1 GTSNPN, CDR2 SVGIG (reference sequence). After removal of 5 bases from V and 3 bases from J, the junction contained 7 bases not matched to a gene. The CDR3 protein is CAWEPGQNYNSPLHF. The CDR3 nucleotides are TGTGCCTGGGAACCGGGACAGAACTATAATTCACCCCTCCACTTT.

The table lists this clonotype with many counts. The chain joins TRBV27 to TRBJ1-5; perhaps TRBD1 as D (6 bases). Between the trimmed V and J ends, which lost 4 bases and 3 bases, there was a span of 13 bases. Germline V lookup: CDR1 MNHEY, CDR2 SMNVEV (reference sequence). The CDR3 sequence is 15 residues long. This CDR3 reads CASSSFWGANQPQHF. CDR3 sequence (DNA): TGTGCCAGCAGTTCATTCTGGGGGGCCAATCAGCCCCAGCATTTT.

This clonotype was seen many times. The CDR3 nucleotides are TGTGCCAGCAGTTACTCATCCGGGGGCACTGAAGCTTTCTTT. Translation: CASSYSSGGTEAFF. The chain has TRBV6-5 and TRBJ1-1; TRBD1 is a possible D gene (5 bases). The germline V gene encodes CDR1 MNHEY and CDR2 SVGAGI. V shed 0 bases and J shed 4 bases, with 9 bases lying between them. This CDR3 region has 14 residues.

This chain joins TRBV12-3 or TRBV12-4 and TRBJ2-1, with 15 nucleotides matching TRBD2. V was pared by 1 base and J by 0 bases, with 7 bases of the junction left unmatched. The CDR3 has 20 residues. Here the CDR3 reads CASSLGGGLAGGYSYNEQFF. As DNA, the CDR3 is TGTGCCAGCAGTTTAGGAGGGGGACTAGCGGGGGGCTACTCCTACAATGAGCAGTTCTTC.

This clonotype has a count of ten or more. This rearrangement joins TRBV6-2 or TRBV6-3 to TRBJ1-1; no clear D gene. Germline CDR1 reads MNHEY; CDR2 reads SVGEGT. V dropped 2 bases and J dropped 3 bases, with 10 bases sitting between them. This CDR3 contains 14 residues. The CDR3 sequence is CASSYPSLYTEAFF. The CDR3 DNA sequence: TGTGCCAGCAGTTACCCCAGCCTTTACACTGAAGCTTTCTTT.

This clonotype has ten or more counts. Germline and junction disagree at one end, which may indicate a read error. J is TRBJ1-1 and V is TRBV5-1; TRBD1 matches at 10 bases. The germline V gene encodes CDR1 SGHRS and CDR2 YFSETQ. This CDR3 contains 16 residues. CDR3 sequence reads: CTSSGGDRGLGTEAFF. The CDR3, as DNA: TGCACCAGCAGCGGAGGGGACAGGGGTTTGGGCACTGAAGCTTTCTTT.

This chain connects TRBV9 to TRBJ1-2, with TRBD1 as a possible D gene (5 bases). This CDR3 comprises 11 residues. Trimming pared 7 bases from V and 6 bases from J, leaving 10 bases between. Germline CDR1 is SGDLS and CDR2 is YYNGEE. CDR3 region: CASGGGHGYTF. DNA of the CDR3: TGTGCCAGCGGGGGAGGTCATGGCTACACCTTC.

The chain recombines TRBV12-3 or TRBV12-4 with TRBJ1-2; D remains unclear. This CDR3 has 14 amino acids. V was trimmed by 3 bases and J by 4 bases, leaving 12 bases between them. The CDR3 DNA is TGTGCCAGCAGTTTTAGCGGCAGCCGCTATGGCTACACCTTC. It encodes CASSFSGSRYGYTF.

Of note for this clonotype: A much bigger clone sits one base away, suggesting this may be a read error. Because it lacks the conserved phenylalanine or tryptophan at the end, this CDR3 is likely a read error. The CDR3 loop is CSARQDSNQPQHL. The CDR3 nucleotides are TGCAGTGCTAGGCAGGATAGCAATCAGCCCCAGCATTTG. This rearrangement joins TRBV20-1 to TRBJ1-5; D call uncertain. Germline-derived CDR1 and CDR2 are DFQATT and SNEGSKA (reference sequence). The length of the CDR3 is 13 residues. V dropped 3 bases and J dropped 0 bases, with 6 bases sitting between them.

This clonotype was detected a few times. J is TRBJ2-7 and V is TRBV4-1; perhaps D is TRBD1 or TRBD2 (5 bases each). In germline, CDR1 is MGHRA, CDR2 YSYEKL. Between the trimmed V and J ends, which lost 4 bases and 5 bases, there was a span of 18 bases. CDR3 length: 15 amino acids. The CDR3 spells CASSPGPSGGHEQYF. The CDR3 coding sequence is TGCGCCAGCAGCCCCGGACCTAGTGGGGGACACGAGCAGTACTTC.

This clonotype was observed many times. The J gene is TRBJ2-5, the V gene TRBV11-3; 10 nucleotides match TRBD1. With V trimmed by 0 bases and J by 4 bases, 2 bases remained unmatched. The CDR3 extends over 15 amino acids. The germline gives CDR1 SGHNT, CDR2 YENEEA. The CDR3 loop is CASSLDGQGVETQYF. Here the CDR3 DNA reads TGTGCCAGCAGCTTAGATGGACAGGGGGTAGAGACCCAGTACTTC.

In its sample, this clonotype was seen a few times. The DNA of the CDR3 is TGTGCCAGTAATGAGCGACAGGGGGGAAGCGGCTACACCTTC. Translation gives CASNERQGGSGYTF. The chain is built from TRBV19 and TRBJ1-2; 9 bases are a match to TRBD1. After removal of 7 bases from V and 8 bases from J, the junction contained 11 bases not matched to a gene. Per germline, CDR1 LNHDA and CDR2 SQIVND (reference sequence). There are 14 residues in the CDR3.

The chain couples TRBV20-1 to TRBJ1-5, with D possibly TRBD1 on 6 matching bases. The length of the CDR3 is 12 residues. Deletions cut 7 bases from V and 4 bases from J, with 11 bases between. Germline V gene sequence: CDR1 DFQATT, CDR2 SNEGSKA (reference sequence). DNA of the CDR3: TGCAGTGGGGGGGACATGAATCAGCCCCAGCATTTT. Protein: CSGGDMNQPQHF.

This clonotype has a handful of counts. V gene TRBV19 combines with J gene TRBJ2-1, with a weak D call TRBD2 (6 bases). The V end was cut by 5 bases, the J end by 7 bases, with 12 bases between. Germline values: CDR1 LNHDA, CDR2 SQIVND (reference sequence). The CDR3 is made up of 13 amino acids. The CDR3 DNA follows: TGTGCCAGTAGTCTCCGGGGGTGGAATGAGCAGTTCTTC. Protein sequence: CASSLRGWNEQFF.

The sample holds a few counts of this clonotype. The CDR3 sequence: CASSVAYGVASGYNEQFF. The CDR3 DNA follows: TGTGCCAGCAGCGTAGCCTACGGGGTGGCTAGCGGTTACAATGAGCAGTTCTTC. V and J are TRBV9 and TRBJ2-1; 7 nucleotides line up with TRBD2. Trimming took 0 bases from V and 4 from J; bases not matched to a gene: 13. The CDR3 has 18 residues. Germline CDR1 reads SGDLS; CDR2 reads YYNGEE.

This clonotype has more than one count but fewer than ten. V is TRBV24-1 and J is TRBJ1-5; D is possibly TRBD1 (5 bases). Germline V lookup: CDR1 KGHDR, CDR2 SFDVKD. The CDR3 extends over 15 amino acids. Trimming left V 3 bases short and J 2 bases short, with 10 bases between. The CDR3 spells CATSDHQGGNQPQHF. The CDR3 nucleotides are TGTGCCACCAGTGATCATCAGGGAGGCAATCAGCCCCAGCATTTT.

About this clonotype itself: A read error is possible here, since a much larger clone lies one base away. The chain couples TRBV13 to TRBJ2-7; TRBD1 matches at 11 bases. CDR1 and CDR2 (germline): PRHDT, FYEKMQ (reference sequence). V shed 2 bases and J 7 bases; nucleotides not matched to a gene: 7. CDR3 size: 15 residues. The CDR3 DNA reads TGTGCCAGCAGCTTACGGACAGGGGGCCACAATGAGCAGTACTTC. Residues: CASSLRTGGHNEQYF.